This T cell receptor (beta chain) was obtained from a study of blood T cell repertoires in COVID-19 (dated by TCRdb to the early 2020s). With respect to the entire study: The collaborator samples originated in the United States, Italy and Spain and spanned the acute and convalescent phases of COVID-19. Where available, HLA class I and class II types were obtained from metadata supplied by the sample provider rather than from assay-based typing. A freely available public database, intended as a resource for researchers studying the immune response to SARS-CoV-2, is where the repertoires were released. Subjects who had been exposed to COVID-19, were actively infected with it, or had recovered from it provided the deeply sampled blood TCRbeta repertoires that made up the dataset. The prospective study material was composed of cDNA or gDNA derived from T cells, B-cell-depleted T cells, or PBMCs. Nearly every sample came with metadata listing a de-identified subject ID, COVID-19 status, age in years and sex. The samples were drawn from the first 160 participants of the ongoing ImmuneRACE study and from 950 to 1,500 subjects provided by 6 global collaborators.

As for this clone: Its specific antigen is unknown. No qualities accompany the bases; no much larger clone lies one base away.

In the prospective study, participants were roughly 18 to 100 years old, resided in 24 geographic areas of the United States, and were enrolled through a virtual design. Cohort assignment in the prospective study relied on participant-reported clinical history from a screening survey and a study questionnaire. ImmuneRACE Cohort 3 recovered participants were defined by two consecutive negative NP/OP PCR tests, healthcare professional clearance, or symptom resolution. In the prospective study, whole blood, serum and a nasopharyngeal or oropharyngeal swab were collected from each participant by mobile phlebotomists. Participants in the prospective study had the option to provide additional blood draws and questionnaires over a roughly two-month period. Prospective study blood samples were shipped either frozen or at room temperature before DNA extraction. Overall results and qualifications from the work: How much clinical and demographic metadata was included differed by source and by participant, and the metadata was provided uncurated.

TCRbeta CDR3 regions were amplified from genomic DNA by means of the immunoSEQ Assay, a bias-controlled multiplex PCR. Concerning the study's data processing: Nucleated cell counts per sample were estimated from amplification of reference gene primers within the assay. To quantify the absolute abundance of each unique TCRbeta CDR3 rearrangement, sequence reads were collapsed and filtered. For each sample, productive Simpson clonality was calculated as the square root of Simpson's diversity index across productive rearrangements. The table was pulled from immuneACCESS by TCRdb, which kept in-frame rearrangements only. Such tables lose some clones; where checked, under half of the loss comes from unresolved V genes, and the rest has no known cause. V and J calls and clone size are as listed in that table; D and trimming were resolved from the DNA. The table for this sample lists approximately 320,000 clones; roughly 87% of them were counted only once. Clones ranked in the top ten supply around 9% of the sample.

The germline V gene gives CDR1 as SGHTA and CDR2 as FQGNSA. CDR3 length: 15 amino acids, cysteine to phenylalanine. Here the CDR3 DNA is all that survives: 45 bases in frame from base 1. For this chain, trimming is 5 bases at the V end and 10 bases at the J end, and the number of junction bases without a gene match is 15. The receptor was derived from a woman under 30 who had recovered from COVID-19. The V and J segments used are TRBV7-2 and TRBJ1-2; 8 of the junction bases match TRBD1. Input material: PBMCs or T cells enriched from blood (not recorded which). For the CDR3, the sequence is CASSTKSAGGFYYTF. The sequenced DNA: TGTGCCAGCAGCACAAAGTCGGCAGGGGGCTTTTACTACACCTTC.